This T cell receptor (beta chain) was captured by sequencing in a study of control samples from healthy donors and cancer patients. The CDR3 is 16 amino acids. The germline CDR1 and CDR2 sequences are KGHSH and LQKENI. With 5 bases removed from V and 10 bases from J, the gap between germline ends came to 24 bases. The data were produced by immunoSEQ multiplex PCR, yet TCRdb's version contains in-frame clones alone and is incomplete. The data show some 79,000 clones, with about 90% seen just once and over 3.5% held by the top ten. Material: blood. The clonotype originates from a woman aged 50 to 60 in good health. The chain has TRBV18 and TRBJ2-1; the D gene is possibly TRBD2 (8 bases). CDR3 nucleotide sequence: TGTGCCAGCTCAGACATCTTGGCGGGAGGAGGGGGCGAGCAGTTCTTC. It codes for CASSDILAGGGGEQFF. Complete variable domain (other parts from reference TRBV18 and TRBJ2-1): NAGVMQNPRHLVRRRGQEARLRCSPMKGHSHVYWYRQLPEEGLKFMVYLQKENIIDESGMPKERFSAEFPKEGPSILRIQQVVRGDSAAYFCASSDILAGGGGEQFFGPGTRLTVL.